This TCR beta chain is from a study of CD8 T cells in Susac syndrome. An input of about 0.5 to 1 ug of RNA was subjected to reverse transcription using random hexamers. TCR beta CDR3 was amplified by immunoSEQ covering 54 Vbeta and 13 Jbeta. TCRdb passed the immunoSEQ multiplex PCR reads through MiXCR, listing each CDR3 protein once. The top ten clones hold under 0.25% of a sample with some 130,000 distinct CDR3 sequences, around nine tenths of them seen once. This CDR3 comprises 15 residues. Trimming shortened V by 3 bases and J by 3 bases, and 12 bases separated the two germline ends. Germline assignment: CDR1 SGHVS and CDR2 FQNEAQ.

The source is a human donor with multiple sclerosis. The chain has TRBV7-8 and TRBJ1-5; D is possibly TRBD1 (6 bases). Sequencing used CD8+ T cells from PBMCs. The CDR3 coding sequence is TGTGCCAGCAGCTTCTCGGACAGTCTCAATCAGCCCCAGCATTTT. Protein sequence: CASSFSDSLNQPQHF.